This entry lists 21 T cell receptor beta chains sequenced from one sample in a study of CD8+ T cells in alopecia areata listed by TCRdb under 2018. This specimen's treatment or condition label, per the study, means: oral pan-JAK inhibitor, 5-10 mg twice daily. Library method: the immunoSEQ multiplex PCR assay. RNA was extracted from all samples and reverse transcribed into cDNA as template for TCR sequencing. As stored in TCRdb, this immuneACCESS dataset retains in-frame rearrangements with V and J assigned. A fraction of the clones does not appear; measured against another copy, unresolved V genes explain less than half of the discrepancy, and the remainder lacks a known reason. Recorded for this sample are about 94,000 clones; about three quarters of them occurred a single time. The ten largest make up around a sixth of the sample. The input for sequencing was CD8+ T cells sorted from blood, taken at week 44, from a patient treated with tofacitinib. These receptors all stem from a human donor with alopecia areata.

The chain uses TRBV29-1 and TRBJ2-2, with D uncertain. V was pared by 7 bases and J by 6 bases, with 9 bases between. The CDR3 is 11 residues long. Germline values: CDR1 SQVTM, CDR2 ANQGSEA. CDR3 nucleotides: TGCAGCGCCACCCTTTCCGGGGAGCTGTTTTTT. Translation gives CSATLSGELFF.

The genes are TRBV27 and TRBJ2-7; D not certain. CDR1 and CDR2 (germline): MNHEY, SMNVEV (reference sequence). CDR3 length equals 13 residues. V lost 5 bases, J lost 2 bases, and 10 bases lay in between. For the CDR3, the DNA is TGTGCCAGCAGTCCCCCCTCGACCTACGAGCAGTACTTC. Its translation: CASSPPSTYEQYF.

The chain has TRBV11-2 and TRBJ2-7, with 9 bases lining up with TRBD1. This CDR3 comprises 14 residues. Germline V gives CDR1 SGHAT, CDR2 FQNNGV. J was trimmed by 5 bases and V by 3 bases; bases with no gene match: 5. The CDR3 region is CASSFGTGLNEQYF. For the CDR3, the DNA is TGTGCCAGCAGCTTTGGGACAGGGCTTAACGAGCAGTACTTC.

The chain couples TRBV5-6 to TRBJ1-2; tentatively, D is TRBD1 (6 bases). With 4 bases removed from V and 5 bases from J, the gap between germline ends came to 12 bases. Germline V lookup: CDR1 SGHDT, CDR2 YYEEEE. The CDR3 spans 13 residues. The CDR3 reads CASSEGTLYGYTF. CDR3 DNA: TGTGCCAGCAGCGAAGGGACATTATATGGCTACACCTTC. Together with reference TRBV5-6 and TRBJ1-2, the CDR3 gives the full variable domain: DAGVTQSPTHLIKTRGQQVTLRCSPKSGHDTVSWYQQALGQGPQFIFQYYEEEERQRGNFPDRFSGHQFPNYSSELNVNALLLGDSALYLCASSEGTLYGYTFGSGTRLTVV.

The V and J genes are TRBV4-3 and TRBJ1-2; D possibly corresponds to TRBD1 (5 bases). The CDR3 is 15 residues long. With 0 bases removed from V and 4 bases from J, the gap between germline ends came to 12 bases. CDR1 is LGHNA and CDR2 is YSLEER in the germline V gene. In DNA, the CDR3 is TGCGCCAGCAGCCAAGATAGGGACTCCTTCTATGGCTACACCTTC. The encoded protein is CASSQDRDSFYGYTF.

The chain links TRBV27 to TRBJ1-1; D remains unclear. The ends were cut back, 5 bases at V and 0 bases at J, with 7 bases in the middle. The CDR3 contains 13 residues. Germline CDR1 MNHEY, CDR2 SMNVEV (reference sequence). CDR3 sequence (DNA): TGTGCCAGCAGTCATCTAATGAACACTGAAGCTTTCTTT. Protein sequence: CASSHLMNTEAFF.

This clone was found a few times. V is TRBV19 and J is TRBJ1-2, with 8 bases that match TRBD1. V lost 4 bases and J lost 6; bases outside the gene matches: 10. This CDR3 comprises 15 residues. Germline assignment: CDR1 LNHDA and CDR2 SQIVND (reference sequence). The CDR3 DNA reads as TGTGCCAGTAGTAAATCGGACAGGGTACCGCATGGCTACACCTTC. Translation: CASSKSDRVPHGYTF.

The chain couples TRBV2 to TRBJ2-7; no clear D gene. This CDR3 has 13 amino acids. V was shortened by 7 bases and J by 1 base, with 11 bases between the two germline ends. Germline lookup yields CDR1 SNHLY and CDR2 FYNNEI. CDR3 region: CASKKTASYEQYF. Written as DNA, the CDR3 is TGTGCCAGCAAGAAAACCGCTTCCTACGAGCAGTACTTC.

Worth noting for this clone: The sample has other DNA sequences that encode this CDR3 too. The CDR3 bases are TGCAGCGTTGTCGGGGGCAGCTCATACAATGAGCAGTTCTTC. Translation gives CSVVGGSSYNEQFF. The chain recombines TRBV29-1 with TRBJ2-1; D is possibly TRBD1 or TRBD2 (6 bases each). V lost 4 bases and J lost 4, with 14 bases in between. The CDR3 is 14 residues long. Germline CDR1 and CDR2: SQVTM and ANQGSEA.

This clone was observed a few times. The chain uses TRBV7-8 and TRBJ1-1, with D perhaps matching TRBD1 (6 bases). Per the germline V gene, CDR1 is SGHVS and CDR2 is FQNEAQ. CDR3 length: 17 residues. Trimming removed 1 base from V and 1 base from J, with 16 bases in between. CDR3 DNA sequence: TGTGCCAGCAGCTTAGTGGCGACAGGTGGTGGGAACACTGAAGCTTTCTTT. Its protein is CASSLVATGGGNTEAFF.

This chain links TRBV6-1 with TRBJ1-2; 7 bases align to TRBD1. This CDR3 is 13 amino acids long. Germline V gene lookup returns CDR1 MNHNS and CDR2 SASEGT. V was pared by 4 bases and J by 4 bases, with 3 bases of the junction left unmatched. For the CDR3, the DNA is TGTGCCAGCAGTGCCCGGACAGGCTATGGCTACACCTTC. This encodes CASSARTGYGYTF.

This sequence joins TRBV27 and TRBJ2-5, with 7 bases identical to TRBD1. The CDR3 loop spans 13 amino acids. The V segment lost 3 bases and the J segment 3 bases; nucleotides outside the gene matches: 1. Germline V gene sequence: CDR1 MNHEY, CDR2 SMNVEV (reference sequence). CDR3 protein: CASSFDREETQYF. The CDR3 DNA is TGTGCCAGCAGTTTCGACAGGGAAGAGACCCAGTACTTC.

V usage is TRBV7-3 and J usage is TRBJ2-3, with D maybe TRBD1 (5 bases). Germline V gives CDR1 SGHTA, CDR2 FQGTGA. Trimming stripped 2 bases from V and 1 base from J, with 10 bases between. This CDR3 comprises 15 residues. CDR3 sequence: CASSLGATGTDTQYF. The CDR3 nucleotides read TGTGCCAGCAGCTTAGGGGCCACAGGCACAGATACGCAGTATTTT.

V usage is TRBV27 and J usage is TRBJ2-7; D is ambiguous. CDR3 size: 16 residues. The germline CDR1 and CDR2 sequences are MNHEY and SMNVEV (reference sequence). The ends were cut back, 0 bases at V and 0 bases at J, with 12 bases in the middle. The CDR3 DNA reads TGTGCCAGCAGTTTATCCCTTCCGGGCAACTCCTACGAGCAGTACTTC. Amino acids: CASSLSLPGNSYEQYF.

The chain combines TRBV10-2 with TRBJ2-7; D is ambiguous. Trimming stripped 3 bases from V and 1 base from J, with 1 base between. CDR3 length equals 11 residues. The germline V gene encodes CDR1 WSHSY and CDR2 SAAADI. Here the CDR3 reads CASSESYEQYF. DNA of the CDR3: TGCGCCAGCAGTGAATCCTACGAGCAGTACTTC.

This chain joins TRBV27 and TRBJ1-4, with D maybe TRBD1 (5 bases). CDR1 is MNHEY and CDR2 is SMNVEV in the germline V gene (reference sequence). CDR3 length equals 13 residues. V was pared by 5 bases and J by 8 bases, with 12 bases between. The CDR3 DNA reads as TGTGCCAGCAGTGGAGACAGCTACGAAAAACTGTTTTTT. It encodes CASSGDSYEKLFF.

The chain employs TRBV4-3 and TRBJ2-2; 8 bases line up with TRBD2. This CDR3 comprises 16 residues. J was trimmed by 6 bases and V by 1 base; bases with no gene match: 7. The V gene's germline CDR1 is LGHNA and CDR2 YSLEER. The CDR3 coding sequence is TGCGCCAGCAGCCAAGCCACGGGACTAGAAGCCGGGGAGCTGTTTTTT. It translates to CASSQATGLEAGELFF.

This rearrangement joins TRBV30 to TRBJ1-2; D uncertain. This CDR3 has 11 residues. V shed 7 bases and J shed 8 bases, with 14 bases lying between them. CDR1 is GTSNPN, CDR2 SVGIG, per germline (reference sequence). The CDR3 bases are TGTGCCTCGGATGCCCTCGGGGGCTACACCTTC. Translation: CASDALGGYTF.

J is TRBJ2-7 and V is TRBV11-2; D call uncertain. This CDR3 has 13 residues. CDR1 and CDR2 from the germline V gene are SGHAT and FQNNGV. V lost 6 bases, J lost 4 bases, and 13 bases lay in between. As DNA, the CDR3 is TGTGCCAGCAGTTTCCCGGTGCGATACGAGCAGTACTTC. Encoded protein: CASSFPVRYEQYF. The full variable domain, its missing parts supplied by reference TRBV11-2 and TRBJ2-7, is EAGVAQSPRYKIIEKRQSVAFWCNPISGHATLYWYQQILGQGPKLLIQFQNNGVVDDSQLPKDRFSAERLKGVDSTLKIQPAKLEDSAVYLCASSFPVRYEQYFGPGTRLTVT.

The chain combines TRBV5-4 with TRBJ2-6; TRBD1 matches 9 bases. Per germline, CDR1 SGHNT and CDR2 YYREEE (reference sequence). V was clipped by 2 bases and J by 4 bases; unmatched bases: 7. The CDR3 is made up of 17 amino acids. The CDR3 DNA is TGTGCCAGCAGCTTTTCGGGACAGGGATACGGGGCCAACGTCCTGACTTTC. As protein: CASSFSGQGYGANVLTF.

The rearrangement uses TRBV10-2 and TRBJ1-6, with a weak D call TRBD1 (5 bases). The CDR3 spans 17 residues. Germline-derived CDR1 and CDR2 are WSHSY and SAAADI. Trimming took off 0 bases at V and 2 bases at J, with 11 bases between the two ends. DNA of the CDR3: TGCGCCAGCAGTGAGTCGGAGCGGGGCCCCTATAATTCACCCCTCCACTTT. Translated: CASSESERGPYNSPLHF.